These 16 T cell receptor beta chains were all obtained from the same sample, sequenced in a study of T cell responses to AZD1222 COVID-19 vaccine (dated by TCRdb to about 2021). The library was prepared using the immunoSEQ multiplex PCR assay. TCRdb re-hosts the immuneACCESS table, in-frame sequences only. Its copies lack some clones; in the studies checked, an unresolved V gene accounts for under half of them, and the cause for the rest is not known. The sample data list 150,000 or so clones, and roughly 90% of these were observed just once. 5% of the sample is in the top ten clones. Sample time point, as interpreted from the label and publication: baseline before first vaccination. This material consisted of peripheral blood, taken on day 0 of AZD1222 vaccination. These receptor sequences come from an adult in good health.

The chain has TRBV14 and TRBJ2-1, with D possibly matching TRBD2 (6 bases). The V and J ends lost 4 bases and 4 bases respectively, with 17 bases between them. In germline, CDR1 is SGHDN, CDR2 FVKESK. CDR3 size: 16 residues. As DNA, the CDR3 is TGTGCCAGCAGCCGGAGGGCGGGTATACGATACAATGAGCAGTTCTTC. This codes for CASSRRAGIRYNEQFF.

The CDR3 protein is CATSRDPKLAGGRETQYF. DNA of the CDR3: TGTGCCACCAGCAGAGATCCTAAACTAGCGGGGGGGCGGGAGACCCAGTACTTC. The V and J genes are TRBV15 and TRBJ2-5; 13 bases align to TRBD2. Germline loops: CDR1 LNHNV, CDR2 YYDKDF (reference sequence). V gave up 0 bases and J gave up 5 bases; unmatched junction bases: 9. The CDR3 extends over 18 amino acids. The variable domain in full, completed from reference TRBV15 and TRBJ2-5, reads DAMVIQNPRYQVTQFGKPVTLSCSQTLNHNVMYWYQQKSSQAPKLLFHYYDKDFNNEADTPDNFQSRRPNTSFCFLDIRSPGLGDTAMYLCATSRDPKLAGGRETQYFGPGTRLLVL.

The sample holds one count of this clone. The gene calls are TRBV7-9 and TRBJ2-1, with TRBD2 as a possible D gene (5 bases). V lost 4 bases and J 6 bases, leaving 10 bases between the germline ends. CDR1 is SEHNR and CDR2 is FQNEAQ in the germline V gene (reference sequence). The CDR3 sequence is 13 residues long. The CDR3 region has the DNA TGTGCCAGCAGCTACAAAGCGGTCAATGAGCAGTTCTTC. Protein product: CASSYKAVNEQFF. The complete variable domain, with remaining parts taken from reference TRBV7-9 and TRBJ2-1, reads DTGVSQNPRHKITKRGQNVTFRCDPISEHNRLYWYRQTLGQGPEFLTYFQNEAQLEKSRLLSDRFSAERPKGSFSTLEIQRTEQGDSAMYLCASSYKAVNEQFFGPGTRLTVL.

In DNA form, the CDR3 reads TGTGCCAGCGGGCTAGCGGACACAGATACGCAGTATTTT. It specifies CASGLADTDTQYF. The chain is built from TRBV6-6 and TRBJ2-3, with TRBD2 matching 7 bases. There are 13 residues in the CDR3. With V trimmed by 8 bases and J by 2 bases, 4 bases remained unmatched. Germline V gene data show CDR1 as MNHNY and CDR2 as SVGAGI (reference sequence).

The J gene is TRBJ2-1, the V gene TRBV27, with D possibly TRBD1 on 6 matching bases. The CDR3 runs 14 residues. V was trimmed by 5 bases and J by 8 bases, leaving 16 bases between them. Germline assignment: CDR1 MNHEY and CDR2 SMNVEV (reference sequence). CDR3 bases: TGTGCCAGCAGTCCCCTAGGGGGAGTGTATGAGCAGTTCTTC. Translation gives CASSPLGGVYEQFF.

The V call is TRBV3-1 (or the pseudogene TRBV3-2), the J call TRBJ2-3, with D tentatively TRBD1 or TRBD2 (6 bases each). This CDR3 spans 17 amino acids. Trimming shortened V by 4 bases and J by 0 bases, and 17 bases separated the two germline ends. CDR1 LGHDT and CDR2 YNNKEL come from the germline V gene (reference sequence). The CDR3 spells CASSPQSQGTSTDTQYF. CDR3 nucleotide sequence: TGTGCCAGCAGCCCACAATCGCAGGGGACTAGCACAGATACGCAGTATTTT.

V and J are TRBV5-1 and TRBJ1-6; D unresolved. Germline V lookup: CDR1 SGHRS, CDR2 YFSETQ. The CDR3 totals 12 residues. The V and J ends lost 7 bases and 13 bases respectively, with 15 bases between them. This CDR3 is CASGDQSGPLHF. The CDR3 nucleotides are TGCGCCAGCGGCGATCAATCGGGCCCCCTCCACTTT. Full variable domain (missing parts from reference TRBV5-1 and TRBJ1-6): KAGVTQTPRYLIKTRGQQVTLSCSPISGHRSVSWYQQTPGQGLQFLFEYFSETQRNKGNFPGRFSGRQFSNSRSEMNVSTLELGDSALYLCASGDQSGPLHFGNGTRLTVT.

This chain uses TRBV6-5 with TRBJ1-5; D is unclear. Trimming shortened V by 4 bases and J by 0 bases, and 7 bases separated the two germline ends. The V gene's germline CDR1 is MNHEY and CDR2 SVGAGI. The CDR3 extends over 14 amino acids. CDR3 loop: CASSFYLSNQPQHF. The DNA of the CDR3 is TGTGCCAGCAGTTTCTACCTTAGCAATCAGCCCCAGCATTTT.

The V and J genes are TRBV19 and TRBJ1-1; D not certain. The germline V gene has CDR1 LNHDA and CDR2 SQIVND (reference sequence). V lost 6 bases and J lost 0, with 14 bases in between. The CDR3 covers 15 residues. The CDR3 coding sequence is TGTGCCAGTAGATACTCGGTCCCCATGAACACTGAAGCTTTCTTT. It specifies CASRYSVPMNTEAFF. The full variable domain, its missing parts supplied by reference TRBV19 and TRBJ1-1, is DGGITQSPKYLFRKEGQNVTLSCEQNLNHDAMYWYRQDPGQGLRLIYYSQIVNDFQKGDIAEGYSVSREKKESFPLTVTSAQKNPTAFYLCASRYSVPMNTEAFFGQGTRLTVV.

This chain connects TRBV5-1 to TRBJ1-2; D unclear. V gave up 0 bases and J gave up 1 base, with 7 bases separating them. CDR3 length: 14 amino acids. Germline loops: CDR1 SGHRS, CDR2 YFSETQ. The CDR3: CASSLAVSNYGYTF. As DNA, the CDR3 is TGCGCCAGCAGCTTGGCCGTCAGTAACTATGGCTACACCTTC.

The chain links TRBV24-1 to TRBJ2-1; D not resolved. The CDR3 loop spans 13 amino acids. Trimming shortened V by 5 bases and J by 8 bases, and 12 bases separated the two germline ends. Germline values: CDR1 KGHDR, CDR2 SFDVKD. DNA for the CDR3: TGTGCCACCAGTGCCCATGGACGCCATGAGCAGTTCTTC. Translated, it gives CATSAHGRHEQFF.

The chain joins TRBV7-8 to TRBJ2-7; 11 positions match TRBD2. The CDR3 runs to 17 residues. The junction had 15 bases not matched to a gene; V was cut back by 6 bases and J by 5 bases. Germline assignment: CDR1 SGHVS and CDR2 FQNEAQ. CDR3 amino acids: CASRGLAGLGGVNEQYF. For the CDR3, the DNA is TGTGCCAGCAGAGGACTAGCGGGCCTTGGAGGTGTGAACGAGCAGTACTTC.

The chain combines TRBV27 with TRBJ2-3, with 8 bases fitting TRBD2. This CDR3 is 16 amino acids long. CDR1 and CDR2 from the germline V gene are MNHEY and SMNVEV (reference sequence). V was pared by 7 bases and J by 7 bases, with 16 bases of the junction left unmatched. This CDR3 reads CASTPAGTRRIYTQYF. CDR3 bases: TGTGCCAGCACCCCAGCCGGGACTAGGCGGATTTATACGCAGTATTTT.

The chain carries TRBV5-1 and TRBJ1-6; 9 nucleotides match TRBD1. The germline V gene has CDR1 SGHRS and CDR2 YFSETQ. This CDR3 region has 15 residues. The ends lost 3 bases at V and 7 bases at J; junction bases unmatched: 5. Written as DNA, the CDR3 is TGCGCCAGCAGCTCGGGCGGGACAGGGAATTCACCCCTCCACTTT. Translation gives CASSSGGTGNSPLHF.

The chain couples TRBV27 to TRBJ1-1; no definite D call. Germline CDR1 MNHEY, CDR2 SMNVEV (reference sequence). The CDR3 length is 13 residues. Trimming took off 5 bases at V and 3 bases at J, with 10 bases between the two ends. Here the CDR3 reads CASSPLGYTEAFF. The CDR3 coding sequence is TGTGCCAGCAGTCCTCTGGGGTACACTGAAGCTTTCTTT.

The rearrangement joins TRBV6-1 to TRBJ1-2; D is unresolved. Germline CDR1 is MNHNS and CDR2 is SASEGT. Deletions cut 1 base from V and 0 bases from J, with 12 bases between. CDR3 size: 16 residues. The DNA for the CDR3 is TGTGCCAGCAGTGAAGTTGAGCAGTACGCTAACTATGGCTACACCTTC. Residues: CASSEVEQYANYGYTF.